The clone carrying this T cell receptor (beta chain) was picked up many times. Its antigen is currently unknown. The sample originates from a study of T cells in Graves' hyperthyroidism and ophthalmopathy. Whole-study findings and limits: Ophthalmopathy was predicted by the model a median of roughly 6.6 months ahead of onset.

Uncontrolled infection, other autoimmune disease, pregnancy or lactation excluded patients. Researchers amplified the TCR beta CDR3 regions from RNA transcripts. The TCR CDR3 was amplified in a first-round RT-PCR using the HTBI primer set. Each CDR3 protein is one row after TCRdb ran MiXCR on the multiplex PCR reads. The data hold approximately 700,000 distinct CDR3 sequences, with 16% observed a single time. The germline V gene has CDR1 MNHEY and CDR2 SMNVEV (reference sequence). The V and J ends lost 5 bases and 12 bases respectively, with 14 bases between them. There are 12 residues in the CDR3. Specimen: blood. The V and J genes are TRBV27 and TRBJ2-1; unclear D gene. This clonotype was obtained from a man between 18 and 35 years old with Graves' hyperthyroidism. CDR3 amino acids: CASSDRALGQFF. The CDR3 DNA follows: TGTGCCAGCAGTGATCGGGCCTTGGGGCAGTTCTTC.